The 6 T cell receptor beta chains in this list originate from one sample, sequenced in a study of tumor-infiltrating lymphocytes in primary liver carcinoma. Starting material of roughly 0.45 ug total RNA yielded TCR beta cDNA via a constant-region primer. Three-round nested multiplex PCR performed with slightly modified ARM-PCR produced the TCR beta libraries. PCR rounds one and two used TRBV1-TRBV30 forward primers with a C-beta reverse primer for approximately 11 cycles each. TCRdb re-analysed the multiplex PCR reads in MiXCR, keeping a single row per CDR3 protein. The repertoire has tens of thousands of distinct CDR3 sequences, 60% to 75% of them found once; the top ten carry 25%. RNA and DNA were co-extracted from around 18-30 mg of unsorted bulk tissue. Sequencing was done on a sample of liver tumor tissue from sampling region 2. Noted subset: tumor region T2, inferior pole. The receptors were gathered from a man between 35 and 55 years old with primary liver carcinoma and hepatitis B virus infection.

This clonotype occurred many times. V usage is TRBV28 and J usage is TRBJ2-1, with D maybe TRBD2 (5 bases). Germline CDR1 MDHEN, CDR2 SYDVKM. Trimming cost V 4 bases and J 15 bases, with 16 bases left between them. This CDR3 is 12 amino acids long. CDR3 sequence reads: CASSSSLALPFF. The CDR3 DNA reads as TGTGCCAGCAGTTCCTCTCTAGCACTCCCGTTCTTC.

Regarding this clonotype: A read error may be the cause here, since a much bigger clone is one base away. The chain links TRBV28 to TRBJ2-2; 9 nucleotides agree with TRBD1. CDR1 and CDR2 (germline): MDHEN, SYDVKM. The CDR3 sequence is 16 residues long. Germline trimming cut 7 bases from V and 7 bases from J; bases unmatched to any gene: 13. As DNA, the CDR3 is TGTGCCAGCACCCTTAGTCCACAGGGGGCAGGCGGGGAGCTGTTTTTT. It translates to CASTLSPQGAGGELFF.

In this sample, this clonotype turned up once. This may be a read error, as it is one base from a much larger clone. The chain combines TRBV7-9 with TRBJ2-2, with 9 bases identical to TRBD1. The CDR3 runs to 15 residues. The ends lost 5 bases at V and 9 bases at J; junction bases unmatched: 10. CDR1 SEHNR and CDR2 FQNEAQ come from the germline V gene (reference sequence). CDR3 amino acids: CASSVGQGRARELFF. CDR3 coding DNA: TGTGCCAGCAGCGTGGGACAGGGTCGGGCCCGGGAGCTGTTTTTT.

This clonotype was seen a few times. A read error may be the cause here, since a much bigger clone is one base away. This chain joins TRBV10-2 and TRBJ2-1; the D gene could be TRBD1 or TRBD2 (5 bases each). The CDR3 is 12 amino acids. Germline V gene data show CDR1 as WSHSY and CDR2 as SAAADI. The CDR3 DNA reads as TGCACCAGCACAGGAGGCTACAATGAGCAGTTCTTC. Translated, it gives CTSTGGYNEQFF.

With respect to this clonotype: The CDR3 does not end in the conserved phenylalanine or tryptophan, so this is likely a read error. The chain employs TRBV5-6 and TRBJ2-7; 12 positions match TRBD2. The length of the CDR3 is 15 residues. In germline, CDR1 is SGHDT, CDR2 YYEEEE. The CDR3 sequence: CASSFGLAGYYGQYL. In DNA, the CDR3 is TGTGCCAGCAGCTTCGGACTAGCGGGGTACTACGGGCAGTACTTA.

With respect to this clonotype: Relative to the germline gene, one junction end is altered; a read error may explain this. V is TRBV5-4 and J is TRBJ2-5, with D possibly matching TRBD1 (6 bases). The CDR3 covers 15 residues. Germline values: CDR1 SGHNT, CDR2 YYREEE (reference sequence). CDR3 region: CASSLAWGPQETQCF. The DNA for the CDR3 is TGTGCCAGCAGCTTAGCCTGGGGGCCGCAAGAGACCCAGTGCTTC. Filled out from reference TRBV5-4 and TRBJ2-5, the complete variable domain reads ETGVTQSPTHLIKTRGQQVTLRCSSQSGHNTVSWYQQALGQGPQFIFQYYREEENGRGNFPPRFSGLQFPNYSSELNVNALELDDSALYLCASSLAWGPQETQCFGPGTRLLVL.